This T cell receptor beta chain originates from a study of cytomegalovirus exposure and HLA in healthy donors. In the PCR, 60 Vbeta and 13 Jbeta primers were used. The method was immunoSEQ multiplex PCR; TCRdb's version includes in-frame clones alone and lacks a portion of them. In the table there are 150,000 to 200,000 clones, around 75% of which are singletons. General study points: Fewer N-insertions (relative to the approximately 670-donor mean) were reportedly seen in an Asian-associated ancestry cluster in a later analysis.

Details on this clone: Its antigen is still unknown.

This CDR3 contains 13 residues. V shed 10 bases and J shed 11 bases, with 23 bases lying between them. Germline CDR1 reads MNHEY; CDR2 reads SVGAGI. Sequenced sample: PBMCs. V is TRBV6-5 and J is TRBJ1-2; maybe TRBD1 (6 bases). The sequence derives from a male donor in good health and CMV-seronegative. CDR3 nucleotides: TGTGCCACCCTCAGGGGCGTATTGGGATGGTACACCTTC. Translated: CATLRGVLGWYTF.